The sequence of this T cell receptor (beta chain) was determined in a study of blood T cell repertoires in COVID-19. Study background: Sites in the United States, Italy and Spain provided acute and convalescent COVID-19 samples. PBMCs, B-cell-depleted T cells, or T cells were the source of the cDNA or gDNA that made up the material.

Per the original methods: Reference gene primer amplification yielded estimated nucleated cell counts. Method: immunoSEQ multiplex PCR; TCRdb's copy keeps in-frame clones and lacks some. V, J and clone size reflect that table, while D and trimming were determined from the DNA. The table records a few hundred thousand clones, just over 85% of them present only once. There are 15 residues in the CDR3. Germline-derived CDR1 and CDR2 are SEHNR and FQNEAQ (reference sequence). V shed 1 base, J shed 9 bases, and the junction held 5 bases outside the gene matches. Sequencing was performed on peripheral blood. V is TRBV7-9 and J is TRBJ1-6, with TRBD1 identical over 8 bases. This receptor was identified in a man of 80 years or more with acute or convalescent COVID-19. CDR3 residues: CASSLEAGGFSPLHF. The CDR3 bases are TGTGCCAGCAGCTTAGAGGCAGGGGGCTTTTCACCCCTCCACTTT.